These 8 T cell receptor beta chains share one sample of origin, sequenced in a study of shared clonotypes between healthy human individuals (dated by TCRdb to the early 2020s). Library preparation was by the immunoSEQ multiplex PCR assay. As stored in TCRdb, this immuneACCESS dataset retains in-frame rearrangements with V and J assigned. A fraction of the clones does not appear; measured against another copy, unresolved V genes explain less than half of the discrepancy, and the remainder lacks a known reason. Within this sample are millions of clones, with approximately 95% of them counted one time only. The ten largest clones take up 0.39% of the sample. Source material: naive CD4+ T cells from PBMCs. Reading the label with the study, this specimen's cell subset or site is: CD45RA+ positively selected. These receptors all stem from a man younger than 30 in good health. Some clones in this sample may be carry-over from other donors' samples.

The V and J genes are TRBV6-5 and TRBJ2-2; TRBD2 matches 7 bases. This CDR3 is built from 16 residues. Per germline, CDR1 MNHEY and CDR2 SVGAGI. V dropped 2 bases and J dropped 0; count of bases not matched to a gene: 3. The CDR3 loop is CASSYRSGSNTGELFF. In DNA form, the CDR3 reads TGTGCCAGCAGTTACCGTAGCGGGTCGAACACCGGGGAGCTGTTTTTT.

The chain joins TRBV4-3 to TRBJ2-6; 8 bases are a match to TRBD1. This CDR3 has 17 amino acids. Germline values: CDR1 LGHNA, CDR2 YSLEER. The V and J ends lost 5 bases and 0 bases, in that order; junction bases with no gene match: 6. In DNA, the CDR3 is TGCGCCAGCAGCTACCAGGGGGCGGTCTCTGGGGCCAACGTCCTGACTTTC. This translates into CASSYQGAVSGANVLTF.

This clone was counted a single time. The chain joins TRBV21-1 to TRBJ2-5; whether TRBD2, the table's D call, matches the DNA was not checked. TRBV21-1 is shown as a pseudogene. The CDR3 extends over 22 amino acids. CDR3 sequence: CASSKARFKREGRIQPQETQYF. The CDR3 region has the DNA TGTGCCAGCAGCAAAGCGCGGTTCAAGCGGGAGGGCCGAATCCAACCCCAAGAGACCCAGTACTTC.

The DNA of the CDR3 is TGTGCCTGGACTCGTATACCAGGAGCGGATGGCTACACCTTC. Amino acid sequence: CAWTRIPGADGYTF. The gene calls are TRBV30 and TRBJ1-2; D remains ambiguous. In germline, CDR1 is GTSNPN, CDR2 SVGIG (reference sequence). V lost 4 bases, J lost 6 bases, and 18 bases lay in between. The CDR3 spans 14 residues.

The J gene is TRBJ2-1, the V gene TRBV28, with TRBD1 as a possible D gene (5 bases). Trimming stripped 3 bases from V and 11 bases from J, with 20 bases between. Looked up from germline, CDR1 is MDHEN and CDR2 is SYDVKM. This CDR3 is 15 amino acids long. The CDR3 sequence: CASSFTGAVKTKQFF. CDR3 DNA sequence: TGTGCCAGCAGTTTTACAGGAGCAGTTAAAACGAAGCAGTTCTTC. The full variable domain, its missing parts supplied by reference TRBV28 and TRBJ2-1, is DVKVTQSSRYLVKRTGEKVFLECVQDMDHENMFWYRQDPGLGLRLIYFSYDVKMKEKGDIPEGYSVSREKKERFSLILESASTNQTSMYLCASSFTGAVKTKQFFGPGTRLTVL.

This rearrangement joins TRBV7-3 to TRBJ2-7; D may be TRBD1 (6 bases). Trimming took off 0 bases at V and 5 bases at J, with 14 bases between the two ends. Germline V gene sequence: CDR1 SGHTA, CDR2 FQGTGA. This CDR3 has 15 residues. Here the CDR3 reads CASSLTPGAQNEQYF. As DNA, the CDR3 is TGTGCCAGCAGCTTAACTCCAGGGGCGCAAAACGAGCAGTACTTC.

The genes are TRBV5-1 and TRBJ1-1; D ambiguous. This CDR3 contains 14 residues. Trimming left V 4 bases short and J 4 bases short, with 14 bases between. CDR1 is SGHRS and CDR2 is YFSETQ in the germline V gene. The CDR3 DNA reads as TGCGCCAGCAGCATTCGGAGTGATTTCACTGAAGCTTTCTTT. It is translated as CASSIRSDFTEAFF.

The rearrangement links TRBV28 to TRBJ2-7, with D perhaps matching TRBD1 (6 bases). CDR1 MDHEN and CDR2 SYDVKM come from the germline V gene. The CDR3 sequence is 14 residues long. Trimming removed 8 bases at V and 4 bases at J, with 18 bases between. CDR3 region: CASRLRQAYYEQYF. CDR3 DNA: TGTGCCAGCCGGCTTCGACAGGCTTATTACGAGCAGTACTTC.